These T cell receptor beta chains were read from a single sample in a study of CD8 T cells in Susac syndrome. MiXCR, run by TCRdb on the immunoSEQ multiplex PCR reads, gives a single entry per CDR3 protein. This sample yields 230,000 or so distinct CDR3 sequences, of which approximately 95% are seen a single time; 0.085% to 0.095% belongs to the top ten. Sequencing was performed on CD4+ T cells from PBMCs. All receptors come from a human donor with multiple sclerosis. CDR3s include the opening cysteine and the closing phenylalanine or tryptophan. Each record gives: CDR3 DNA, CDR3 protein, V gene, clone size, J gene, D gene. D genes are given only for firm matches. Clone size appears in some rows only: once, few, many, or a class for an expanded clone.

TGTGCCAGCAGGTCCAACAGGCACAATTCACCCCTCCACTTT	CASRSNRHNSPLHF	TRBV2	once	TRBJ1-6	NA
TGTGCCAGTATTGCCGGGCAGCGGCACTATGGCTACACCTTC	CASIAGQRHYGYTF	TRBV19	NA	TRBJ1-2	NA
TGTGCCAGCAGTTATAAGGGAACAGAGACCCAGTACTTC	CASSYKGTETQYF	TRBV12-3/TRBV12-4	NA	TRBJ2-5	NA
TGTGCCAGCAGTATAGGGCCGATCGGGACTAGCGGGAGCGGTGGGGAGACCCAGTACTTC	CASSIGPIGTSGSGGETQYF	TRBV12-3/TRBV12-4	NA	TRBJ2-5	TRBD2
TGTGCCAGCACCCCACCCGGGTGGGTTGATACGCAGTATTTT	CASTPPGWVDTQYF	TRBV25-1	NA	TRBJ2-3	NA
TGCAGCGTTGCCAAGGGTGGCAATCAGCCCCAGCATTTT	CSVAKGGNQPQHF	TRBV29-1	NA	TRBJ1-5	NA
TGCAGCGTTGATTTTAGGGGGGAGACCCAGTACTTC	CSVDFRGETQYF	TRBV29-1	NA	TRBJ2-5	NA
TGCAGTGCCGATCGCAGGGGGCGCGAATACGAGCAGTACTTC	CSADRRGREYEQYF	TRBV20-1	NA	TRBJ2-7	TRBD1
TGTGCCAGCATAGCTGGACAGAACACTGAAGCTTTCTTT	CASIAGQNTEAFF	TRBV2	NA	TRBJ1-1	NA
TGTGCCAGCAGGGCGAACCGGGGGACAGCCCCCTACAATGAGCAGTTCTTC	CASRANRGTAPYNEQFF	TRBV28	once	TRBJ2-1	NA
TGTGCCAGCGGGAAGGGGAATCAGCCCCAGCATTTT	CASGKGNQPQHF	TRBV12-3/TRBV12-4	NA	TRBJ1-5	NA
TGTGCCAGCAGTTACTCGGGCAGTTCCCATTCACCCCTCCACTTT	CASSYSGSSHSPLHF	TRBV6-5	NA	TRBJ1-6	NA
TGTGCCAGCAGCGCCCCCTCTGGGGCCAACGTCCTGACTTTC	CASSAPSGANVLTF	TRBV7-9	NA	TRBJ2-6	NA
TGTGCCAGCACCGGGATTCCTAGCACAGATACGCAGTATTTT	CASTGIPSTDTQYF	TRBV27	NA	TRBJ2-3	NA
TGTGCCTGGTGGGGGGATCTAGCCAAAAACATTCAGTACTTC	CAWWGDLAKNIQYF	TRBV30	once	TRBJ2-4	NA
TGTGCCAGCAGCTTAGTAGGAGATACGCAGTATTTT	CASSLVGDTQYF	TRBV7-9	NA	TRBJ2-3	NA
TGTGCCAGCAGTAACCGGGACAGGGTAGGAGCTTTCTTT	CASSNRDRVGAFF	TRBV28	NA	TRBJ1-1	TRBD1
TGTGCCAGCAGCGGTAGCAGAGACTCCTACGAGCAGTACTTC	CASSGSRDSYEQYF	TRBV9	NA	TRBJ2-7	NA
TGTGCCAGCAGCGCCGCCGGGACAGCCTACGAGCAGTACTTC	CASSAAGTAYEQYF	TRBV5-4	few	TRBJ2-7	TRBD1
TGTGCCAGCAGTGACCCGGGACAGCTCTACGAGCAGTACTTC	CASSDPGQLYEQYF	TRBV6-5	NA	TRBJ2-7	TRBD1
TGTGCCAGCAGTTCTCCGACAGGGGAGAATTCACCCCTCCACTTT	CASSSPTGENSPLHF	TRBV6-5	NA	TRBJ1-6	TRBD1
TGTGCCAGCAGTTACCAGGCCGCTCAAGAGACCCAGTACTTC	CASSYQAAQETQYF	TRBV6-6	NA	TRBJ2-5	NA